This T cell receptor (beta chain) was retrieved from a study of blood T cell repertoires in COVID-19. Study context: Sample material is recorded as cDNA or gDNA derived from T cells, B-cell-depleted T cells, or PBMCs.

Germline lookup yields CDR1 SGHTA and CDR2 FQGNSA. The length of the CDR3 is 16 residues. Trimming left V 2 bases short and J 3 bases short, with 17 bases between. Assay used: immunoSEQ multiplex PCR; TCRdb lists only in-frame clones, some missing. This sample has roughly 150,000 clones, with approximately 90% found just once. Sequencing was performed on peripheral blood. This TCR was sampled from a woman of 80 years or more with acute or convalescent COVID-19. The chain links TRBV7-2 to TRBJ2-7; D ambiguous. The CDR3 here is CASSLRRSGQSYEQYF. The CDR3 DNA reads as TGTGCCAGCAGCTTACGAAGGTCAGGTCAGAGCTACGAGCAGTACTTC.